This passage covers 15 T cell receptor beta chains from one sample sequenced in a study of regulatory T cells in long-lasting Graves disease. Libraries of TCR beta came from iRepertoire HTBI primers plus Arm-PCR of CDR3 regions. TCRdb re-derived calls from the multiplex PCR reads in MiXCR, one entry per CDR3 protein. The repertoire holds some 370,000 distinct CDR3 sequences, with roughly 25% as singletons. Stated time point: persistent/refractory GD, antithyroid drugs over 5 years with positive TRAb. The TCR library was prepared using RNA isolated from PBMCs. The input for sequencing was peripheral blood mononuclear cells (PBMCs), taken when the disease was refractory, from a patient treated with antithyroid drugs. These receptors were collected from a woman aged 40 to 55 with Graves disease.

This clonotype was recorded many times. The CDR3: CASSRPGTGVNQYF. Written as DNA, the CDR3 is TGTGCCAGCAGTCGTCCCGGGACAGGGGTTAATCAGTACTTC. The chain couples TRBV6-2 or TRBV6-3 to TRBJ2-4, with 10 bases lining up with TRBD1. V gave up 5 bases and J gave up 12 bases; unmatched junction bases: 10. The CDR3 is made up of 14 amino acids. The germline V gene encodes CDR1 MNHEY and CDR2 SVGEGT.

This clonotype was recorded at least ten times. The chain combines TRBV24-1 with TRBJ2-1; TRBD2 matches 13 bases. The length of the CDR3 is 14 residues. CDR1 is KGHDR, CDR2 SFDVKD, per germline. Trimming took 9 bases from V and 7 from J; bases not matched to a gene: 5. The CDR3 bases are TGTGCCACCTCCGGGACTAGCGGGATAAATGAGCAGTTCTTC. Translated: CATSGTSGINEQFF.

This clonotype was picked up many times. The CDR3 bases are TGTGCCAGCAGTGAGTTCTACGAGCAGTACTTC. It translates to CASSEFYEQYF. The chain links TRBV6-1 to TRBJ2-7; D gene ambiguous. V was cut by 3 bases and J by 3 bases, with 3 bases left in between. CDR1 is MNHNS, CDR2 SASEGT, per germline. The CDR3 is 11 residues long.

The V and J genes are TRBV29-1 and TRBJ2-5; D is uncertain. The germline CDR1 and CDR2 sequences are SQVTM and ANQGSEA. The length of the CDR3 is 13 residues. Between the trimmed V and J ends, which lost 7 bases and 0 bases, there was a span of 12 bases. CDR3: CSAMGWYQETQYF. The CDR3 coding sequence is TGCAGCGCCATGGGTTGGTACCAAGAGACCCAGTACTTC.

The chain uses TRBV13 and TRBJ2-3, with 7 bases aligning to TRBD1. Germline V gene data show CDR1 as PRHDT and CDR2 as FYEKMQ (reference sequence). This CDR3 comprises 15 residues. The V and J ends lost 8 bases and 2 bases, in that order; junction bases with no gene match: 10. CDR3 loop: CASGRADRFTDTQYF. CDR3 bases: TGTGCCAGCGGTCGTGCGGACAGGTTCACAGATACGCAGTATTTT.

Comments on this clonotype: This is likely a read error, given that the CDR3 carries no conserved phenylalanine or tryptophan at its end. CDR3 residues: CASSGGVGTEAFS. DNA of the CDR3: TGTGCCAGCAGTGGTGGAGTGGGCACTGAAGCTTTCTCT. The J gene is TRBJ1-1, the V gene TRBV6-2 or TRBV6-3; D ambiguous. This CDR3 spans 13 amino acids. V lost 5 bases and J 4 bases, leaving 11 bases between the germline ends. CDR1 is MNHEY and CDR2 is SVGEGT in the germline V gene.

Here the CDR3 DNA reads TGTGCCAGCAGCCCCATTGTGGGGAGCTCCTACGAGCAGTACTTC. This translates into CASSPIVGSSYEQYF. The chain employs TRBV7-9 and TRBJ2-7, with a weak D call TRBD2 (5 bases). The CDR3 totals 15 residues. Trimming left V 5 bases short and J 0 bases short, with 14 bases between. Looked up from germline, CDR1 is SEHNR and CDR2 is FQNEAQ (reference sequence). The entire variable domain, with the rest obtained from reference TRBV7-9 and TRBJ2-7, is as follows: DTGVSQNPRHKITKRGQNVTFRCDPISEHNRLYWYRQTLGQGPEFLTYFQNEAQLEKSRLLSDRFSAERPKGSFSTLEIQRTEQGDSAMYLCASSPIVGSSYEQYFGPGTRLTVT.

This clonotype was seen a handful of times. The chain is built from TRBV19 and TRBJ1-5, with TRBD1 as a possible D gene (6 bases). The CDR3 spans 16 residues. Trimming pared 4 bases from V and 2 bases from J, leaving 15 bases between. Germline V CDR1 and CDR2: LNHDA, SQIVND (reference sequence). DNA for the CDR3: TGTGCCAGTAGTACCTACAGGGTGCTTGGCAATCAGCCCCAGCATTTT. Its translation: CASSTYRVLGNQPQHF.

This clonotype was recorded at least ten times. The chain is built from TRBV2 and TRBJ1-1; D may be TRBD1 (5 bases). Germline values: CDR1 SNHLY, CDR2 FYNNEI. V dropped 6 bases and J dropped 5 bases, with 16 bases sitting between them. The CDR3 extends over 14 amino acids. The CDR3 DNA sequence: TGTGCCAGCAGCCCTGGAGGGGAAGGAACTGAAGCTTTCTTT. It translates to CASSPGGEGTEAFF.

This chain links TRBV28 with TRBJ2-3, with 7 nucleotides matching TRBD1. The V segment lost 3 bases and the J segment 4 bases; nucleotides outside the gene matches: 10. The CDR3 consists of 16 residues. The germline CDR1 and CDR2 sequences are MDHEN and SYDVKM. CDR3 region: CASSFLGQRTSDTQYF. CDR3 DNA: TGTGCCAGCAGTTTCTTGGGACAGAGAACCTCAGATACGCAGTATTTT.

The J gene is TRBJ2-2, the V gene TRBV2, with 8 bases aligning to TRBD2. CDR3 length: 16 amino acids. Trimming removed 2 bases from V and 1 base from J; junction bases left unmatched: 3. The germline gives CDR1 SNHLY, CDR2 FYNNEI. The CDR3 DNA sequence: TGTGCCAGCAGTGAACAGGGACTAGGGAACACCGGGGAGCTGTTTTTT. Translating gives CASSEQGLGNTGELFF. Filled out from reference TRBV2 and TRBJ2-2, the complete variable domain reads EPEVTQTPSHQVTQMGQEVILRCVPISNHLYFYWYRQILGQKVEFLVSFYNNEISEKSEIFDDQFSVERPDGSNFTLKIRSTKLEDSAMYFCASSEQGLGNTGELFFGEGSRLTVL.

CDR3 DNA: TGCGGGATAGCGGCCCATAGCACAGATACGCAGTATTTT. This sequence encodes CGIAAHSTDTQYF. This chain connects TRBV20-1 to TRBJ2-3, with TRBD2 as a possible D gene (6 bases). The CDR3 totals 13 residues. Germline V CDR1 and CDR2: DFQATT, SNEGSKA (reference sequence).

The rearrangement joins TRBV6-1 to TRBJ2-6, with D hard to call. Germline V CDR1 and CDR2: MNHNS, SASEGT. V was pared by 7 bases and J by 0 bases, with 16 bases between. This CDR3 has 17 amino acids. The CDR3 bases are TGTGCCAGCATTCCAAGGACCCCACACTCTGGGGCCAACGTCCTGACTTTC. It translates to CASIPRTPHSGANVLTF.

The chain recombines TRBV15 with TRBJ1-5, with 9 nucleotides matching TRBD1. Germline V gene data show CDR1 as LNHNV and CDR2 as YYDKDF (reference sequence). CDR3 size: 14 residues. Trimming cost V 8 bases and J 9 bases; bases outside gene matches: 11. CDR3 sequence: CATLRDRVPMPQHF. The CDR3 DNA reads as TGTGCCACCTTAAGGGACAGGGTCCCCATGCCCCAGCATTTT. Together with reference TRBV15 and TRBJ1-5, the CDR3 gives the full variable domain: DAMVIQNPRYQVTQFGKPVTLSCSQTLNHNVMYWYQQKSSQAPKLLFHYYDKDFNNEADTPDNFQSRRPNTSFCFLDIRSPGLGDTAMYLCATLRDRVPMPQHFGDGTRLSIL.

This clonotype appeared many times. This chain connects TRBV12-3 or TRBV12-4 to TRBJ1-2; no clear D gene. Trimming shortened V by 7 bases and J by 2 bases, and 11 bases separated the two germline ends. The CDR3 is 13 amino acids. CDR3 protein: CASTQQRNYGYTF. The CDR3 DNA follows: TGTGCCAGCACCCAACAGAGAAACTATGGCTACACCTTC.